This entry lists 4 T cell receptor beta chains sequenced from one sample in a study of T cell responses to AZD1222 COVID-19 vaccine. Profiled with immunoSEQ multiplex PCR; TCRdb holds only in-frame clones, not every one. There are 120,000 to 150,000 clones in the sample; about 89% occur only once, and roughly 7.1% lies in the top ten. The starting material was peripheral blood, obtained 28 days after the second dose of the MenACWY control vaccine. The receptors come from an adult who received the MenACWY meningococcal vaccine as a control.

The count of this clone is one. The V gene is TRBV6-5, the J gene TRBJ1-3; perhaps TRBD1 as D (5 bases). The germline gives CDR1 MNHEY, CDR2 SVGAGI. This CDR3 has 12 residues. V was trimmed by 8 bases and J by 2 bases, leaving 7 bases between them. The CDR3 bases are TGTGCCAGCTGGGGGGCTGGAAACACCATATATTTT. Translation gives CASWGAGNTIYF.

The chain is built from TRBV5-1 and TRBJ1-1, with D possibly being TRBD1 (5 bases). V shed 0 bases and J shed 0 bases, with 12 bases lying between them. The CDR3 contains 16 residues. Germline assignment: CDR1 SGHRS and CDR2 YFSETQ. The CDR3, as DNA: TGCGCCAGCAGCTTGGATGGGGACGCAATGAACACTGAAGCTTTCTTT. Protein sequence: CASSLDGDAMNTEAFF.

The rearrangement joins TRBV6-5 to TRBJ2-5, with 8 bases that match TRBD2. The V gene end was trimmed by 8 bases and the J gene end by 2 bases; junction bases not matched to a gene: 7. CDR3 length: 14 amino acids. Germline-derived CDR1 and CDR2 are MNHEY and SVGAGI. CDR3 loop: CASASSGGQETQYF. DNA of the CDR3: TGTGCCAGCGCCAGCTCGGGGGGGCAAGAGACCCAGTACTTC.

This clone was counted a single time. The chain combines TRBV27 with TRBJ1-1; D might be TRBD1 (6 bases). CDR3 length equals 16 residues. V was pared by 1 base and J by 1 base, with 13 bases between. The germline V gene encodes CDR1 MNHEY and CDR2 SMNVEV (reference sequence). The CDR3 DNA is TGTGCCAGCAGTTTATTTGCCCCAGGGGAGAACACTGAAGCTTTCTTT. Protein: CASSLFAPGENTEAFF.